The 6 T cell receptor beta chains below all came from one sample that was sequenced in a study of blood T cell repertoires in COVID-19. Profiling relied on immunoSEQ multiplex PCR, and the TCRdb table lists in-frame clones only, not all of them. The sample has over 150,000 clones, approximately 85% seen once; the top ten hold roughly 0.6%. Sequencing input: peripheral blood. Source of these receptors: a man in his 60s with COVID-19, enrolled during active disease.

This sequence joins TRBV18 and TRBJ1-6; D unresolved. Trimming cost V 2 bases and J 5 bases, with 4 bases left between them. Germline V gene sequence: CDR1 KGHSH, CDR2 LQKENI. This CDR3 has 13 residues. CDR3 sequence reads: CASSPVNNSPLHF. CDR3 DNA sequence: TGTGCCAGCTCACCAGTTAATAATTCACCCCTCCACTTT.

The V and J genes are TRBV3-1 (or the pseudogene TRBV3-2) and TRBJ2-1; tentatively, D is TRBD2 (6 bases). Germline V CDR1 and CDR2: LGHDT, YNNKEL (reference sequence). V lost 7 bases, J lost 7 bases, and 20 bases lay in between. CDR3 length: 15 amino acids. CDR3 sequence (DNA): TGTGCCAGCAACCTTTATGCCAACCGGGGGAATGAGCAGTTCTTC. As protein: CASNLYANRGNEQFF.

This clone was recorded at least ten times. The chain links TRBV9 to TRBJ1-1, with 8 bases lining up with TRBD1. In germline, CDR1 is SGDLS, CDR2 YYNGEE. The length of the CDR3 is 14 residues. V lost 0 bases to trimming and J lost 7 bases; unmatched junction nucleotides: 5. The CDR3 protein is CASSVEVGTGEAFF. The CDR3 coding sequence is TGTGCCAGCAGCGTAGAGGTGGGGACAGGTGAAGCTTTCTTT.

The chain links TRBV5-1 to TRBJ1-6, with 9 bases matching TRBD1. The germline V gene has CDR1 SGHRS and CDR2 YFSETQ. This CDR3 is 16 amino acids long. J lost 5 bases, V lost 4 bases, and 7 bases had no gene match. As DNA, the CDR3 is TGCGCCAGCAGCATTGGACAGGGGAGCGATAATTCACCCCTCCACTTT. It codes for CASSIGQGSDNSPLHF.

The chain employs TRBV6-5 and TRBJ2-7, with 9 bases identical to TRBD1. CDR1 and CDR2 from the germline V gene are MNHEY and SVGAGI. V shed 4 bases, J shed 4 bases, and the junction held 5 bases outside the gene matches. The CDR3 covers 14 residues. CDR3 loop: CASSSGTGIYEQYF. CDR3 DNA: TGTGCCAGCAGTTCCGGGACAGGGATTTACGAGCAGTACTTC.

The V gene is TRBV28, the J gene TRBJ2-6, with D perhaps TRBD2 (7 bases). This CDR3 has 17 amino acids. Per germline, CDR1 MDHEN and CDR2 SYDVKM. Trimming took 5 bases from V and 4 from J, leaving 18 bases between them. The CDR3 DNA reads as TGTGCCAGCAGTCCGCACTTAGGGGGGGCCGGGGCCAACGTCCTGACTTTC. As protein: CASSPHLGGAGANVLTF. Using reference TRBV28 and TRBJ2-6 for the parts outside the CDR3, the full variable domain is DVKVTQSSRYLVKRTGEKVFLECVQDMDHENMFWYRQDPGLGLRLIYFSYDVKMKEKGDIPEGYSVSREKKERFSLILESASTNQTSMYLCASSPHLGGAGANVLTFGAGSRLTVL.